The T cell receptor (beta chain) under discussion was sequenced for a study of blood T cell repertoires in COVID-19. Method: immunoSEQ multiplex PCR; TCRdb's copy keeps in-frame clones and lacks some. In the table there are a few hundred thousand clones, more than 70% of which are singletons. CDR3 size: 17 residues. Germline loops: CDR1 KGHSH, CDR2 LQKENI. The J segment lost 4 bases and the V segment lost 2 bases, leaving 10 bases of the junction unmatched. The genes are TRBV18 and TRBJ2-3, with TRBD1 matching 9 bases. This clonotype was obtained from a woman in her 30s with COVID-19, enrolled during active disease. Sequenced sample: peripheral blood. The CDR3 sequence is CASSPFDGQGRADTQYF. CDR3 nucleotide sequence: TGTGCCAGCTCACCATTTGACGGACAGGGGAGGGCAGATACGCAGTATTTT.